This T cell receptor (beta chain) was documented in a study of cytomegalovirus exposure and HLA in healthy donors. Study observations and caveats: Cytomegalovirus status was reportedly diagnosed by the classifier with high specificity and sensitivity.

A word on this clone: Its antigen is not known.

The germline V gene encodes CDR1 MGHDK and CDR2 SYGVNS. Unmatched junction bases numbered 5, after V lost 3 bases and J lost 1 base. The CDR3 contains 16 residues. PCR used 60 Vbeta primers and 13 Jbeta primers. TCRdb's copy holds only in-frame clones and misses some; the assay was immunoSEQ multiplex PCR. Of approximately 92,000 clones listed, about two thirds are singletons. This sequence was found in a man in his 60s in good health and CMV-seronegative. The chain carries TRBV25-1 and TRBJ1-1, with 10 bases aligning to TRBD1. What was sequenced was PBMCs. The CDR3 region is CASSERQGASNTEAFF. CDR3 sequence (DNA): TGTGCCAGCAGTGAGAGACAGGGGGCGTCGAACACTGAAGCTTTCTTT. Filled out from reference TRBV25-1 and TRBJ1-1, the complete variable domain reads EADIYQTPRYLVIGTGKKITLECSQTMGHDKMYWYQQDPGMELHLIHYSYGVNSTEKGDLSSESTVSRIRTEHFPLTLESARPSHTSQYLCASSERQGASNTEAFFGQGTRLTVV.